The entry below gives a single T cell receptor beta chain sequence along with its context. Antigen unknown. The data derive from a study of cytomegalovirus exposure and HLA in healthy donors. Whole-study findings and limits: Solely CMV serostatus was available to characterize immune exposure.

Trimming stripped 4 bases from V and 0 bases from J, with 6 bases between. Germline lookup yields CDR1 SQVTM and CDR2 ANQGSEA. There are 13 residues in the CDR3. With 60 Vbeta and 13 Jbeta primers, the PCR was carried out. TCRdb keeps only in-frame clones here, not all; method: immunoSEQ multiplex PCR. The data hold about 150,000 clones, with over 50% observed a single time. Sequencing input: PBMCs. The clonotype was recovered from a human donor in good health. The chain couples TRBV29-1 to TRBJ2-2; D might be TRBD2 (5 bases). CDR3: CSVGEPNTGELFF. CDR3 nucleotide sequence: TGCAGCGTTGGGGAGCCGAACACCGGGGAGCTGTTTTTT.